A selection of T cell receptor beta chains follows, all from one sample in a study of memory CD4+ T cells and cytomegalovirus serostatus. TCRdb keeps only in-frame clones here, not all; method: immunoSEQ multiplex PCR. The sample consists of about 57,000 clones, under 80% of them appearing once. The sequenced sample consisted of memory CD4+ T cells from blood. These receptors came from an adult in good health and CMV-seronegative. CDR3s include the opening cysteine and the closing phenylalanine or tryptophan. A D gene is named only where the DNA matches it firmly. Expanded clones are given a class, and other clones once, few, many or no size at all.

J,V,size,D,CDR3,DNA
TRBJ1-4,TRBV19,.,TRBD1,CASRNGQAAEPKLFF,TGTGCCAGTAGGAACGGACAGGCCGCGGAACCAAAACTGTTTTTT
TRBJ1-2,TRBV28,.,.,CASSLPQNGYYGYTF,TGTGCCAGCAGTTTACCGCAGAACGGGTACTATGGCTACACCTTC
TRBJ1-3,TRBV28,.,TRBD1,CASSQGWDRDRNTIYF,TGTGCCAGCAGCCAAGGGTGGGACAGGGATAGAAACACCATATATTTT
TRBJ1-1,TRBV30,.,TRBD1,CAWTSEQGARGAFF,TGTGCCTGGACCTCGGAGCAGGGGGCTCGGGGAGCTTTCTTT
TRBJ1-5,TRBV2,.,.,CASRSEGNQPQHF,TGTGCCAGCAGATCAGAGGGCAATCAGCCCCAGCATTTT
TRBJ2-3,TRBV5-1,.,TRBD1,CASSSGTGAGITDTQYF,TGCGCCAGCAGCTCCGGGACAGGGGCCGGGATCACAGATACGCAGTATTTT
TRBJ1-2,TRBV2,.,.,CASSEYQGRDGYTF,TGTGCCAGCAGTGAATATCAGGGGCGGGATGGCTACACCTTC
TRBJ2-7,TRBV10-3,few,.,CAISERGRAYEQYF,TGTGCCATCAGTGAGAGGGGCAGGGCTTACGAGCAGTACTTC
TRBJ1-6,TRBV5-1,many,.,CASRAPTGDNSPLHF,TGCGCCAGCAGGGCCCCAACAGGAGATAATTCACCCCTCCACTTT
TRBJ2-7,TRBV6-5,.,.,CASLRTVLNEQYF,TGTGCCAGCTTGCGGACAGTCCTCAACGAGCAGTACTTC
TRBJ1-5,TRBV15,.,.,CATSSRTGQAAQHF,TGTGCCACCAGCAGTCGGACGGGACAAGCGGCCCAGCATTTT
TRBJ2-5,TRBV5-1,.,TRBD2,CASSSAGEETQYF,TGCGCCAGCAGCTCAGCGGGGGAAGAGACCCAGTACTTC
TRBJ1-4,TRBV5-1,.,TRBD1,CASSPGTGALPTNEKLFF,TGCGCCAGCAGCCCGGGGACAGGGGCCCTACCAACTAATGAAAAACTGTTTTTT
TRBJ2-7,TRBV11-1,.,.,CASSVVLGLWRESAEQYF,TGTGCCAGCAGCGTCGTACTGGGTTTGTGGAGGGAGTCCGCCGAGCAGTACTTC
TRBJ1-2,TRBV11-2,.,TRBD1,CASSPTTGGYGHTF,TGTGCCAGCAGCCCCACGACAGGGGGTTATGGCCACACCTTC
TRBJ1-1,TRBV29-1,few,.,CSARRGRANTEAFF,TGCAGCGCCAGGAGGGGGAGGGCGAACACTGAAGCTTTCTTT
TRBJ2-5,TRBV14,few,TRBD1,CASSRNRGLGETQYF,TGTGCCAGCAGCCGGAACAGGGGGCTGGGGGAGACCCAGTACTTC
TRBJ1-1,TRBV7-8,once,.,CASSLGGTASEAFF,TGTGCCAGCAGCTTAGGTGGAACAGCGAGTGAAGCTTTCTTT
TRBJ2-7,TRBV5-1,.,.,CASSLLLGYEQYF,TGCGCCAGCAGCTTGCTTTTGGGCTACGAGCAGTACTTC
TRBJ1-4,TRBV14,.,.,CASSQQGFGKLFF,TGTGCCAGCAGCCAACAGGGTTTCGGAAAACTGTTTTTT
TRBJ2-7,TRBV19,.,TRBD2,CASSIVGTNSYEQYF,TGTGCCAGTAGTATTGTAGGGACTAACTCCTACGAGCAGTACTTC
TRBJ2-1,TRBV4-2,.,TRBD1,CASSQVRGPGNEQFF,TGTGCCAGCAGCCAAGTAAGGGGGCCCGGCAATGAGCAGTTCTTC
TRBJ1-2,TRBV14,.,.,CASSQRRTVRGYTF,TGTGCCAGCAGCCAAAGAAGGACCGTTCGGGGCTACACCTTC
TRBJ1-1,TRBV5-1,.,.,CASRTLNTEAFF,TGCGCCAGCAGGACACTGAACACTGAAGCTTTCTTT
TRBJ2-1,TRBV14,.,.,CASSQVGIGSYNEQFF,TGTGCCAGCAGCCAAGTTGGGATCGGCTCCTACAATGAGCAGTTCTTC
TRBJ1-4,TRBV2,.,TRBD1,CASRDRTGDEKLFF,TGTGCCAGCAGAGATCGGACAGGGGATGAAAAACTGTTTTTT
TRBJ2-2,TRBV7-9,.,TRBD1,CASSRGTTGAGELFF,TGTGCCAGCAGCCGCGGTACTACAGGGGCCGGGGAGCTGTTTTTT
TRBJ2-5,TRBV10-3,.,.,CAISGGDETQYF,TGTGCCATCAGTGGGGGGGACGAGACCCAGTACTTC
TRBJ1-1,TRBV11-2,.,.,CASSLFTTAWGEAFF,TGTGCCAGCAGCTTATTTACAACGGCGTGGGGAGAAGCTTTCTTT
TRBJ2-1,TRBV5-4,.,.,CASSLDGGLYNEQFF,TGTGCCAGCAGCTTAGACGGCGGCCTCTACAATGAGCAGTTCTTC
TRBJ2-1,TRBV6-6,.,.,CASSYGGIKYNEQFF,TGTGCCAGCAGTTACGGCGGGATAAAGTACAATGAGCAGTTCTTC
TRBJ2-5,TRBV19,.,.,CASSRLLGGETQYF,TGTGCCAGTAGTAGACTCCTCGGGGGAGAGACCCAGTACTTC
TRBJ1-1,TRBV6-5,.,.,CASSLVRNTEAFF,TGTGCCAGCAGTTTAGTAAGGAACACTGAAGCTTTCTTT
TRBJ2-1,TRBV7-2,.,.,CASSLGSSQAYNEQFF,TGTGCCAGCAGCTTAGGGTCGAGCCAAGCCTACAATGAGCAGTTCTTC
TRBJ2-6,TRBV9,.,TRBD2,CASSFSGGRISGANVLTF,TGTGCCAGCAGCTTTTCTGGCGGGAGGATATCTGGGGCCAACGTCCTGACTTTC
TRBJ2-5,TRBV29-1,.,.,CSVAGASQETQYF,TGCAGCGTTGCGGGGGCCAGCCAAGAGACCCAGTACTTC
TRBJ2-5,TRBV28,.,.,CASRGMGRRVIGSQETQYF,TGTGCCAGCAGGGGGATGGGGCGCAGGGTAATAGGGTCCCAAGAGACCCAGTACTTC
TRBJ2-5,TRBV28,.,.,CATGFIGQGKETQYF,TGTGCCACCGGTTTCATCGGTCAAGGGAAAGAGACCCAGTACTTC
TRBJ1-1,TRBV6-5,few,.,CASTLRGGNTEAFF,TGTGCCAGCACCCTGAGGGGAGGGAACACTGAAGCTTTCTTT
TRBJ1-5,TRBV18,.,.,CASSPQPQGNQPQHF,TGTGCCAGCTCACCACAGCCGCAGGGGAATCAGCCCCAGCATTTT
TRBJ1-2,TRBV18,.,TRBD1,CASSQEQGAYGYTF,TGTGCCAGCTCACAGGAACAGGGGGCGTATGGCTACACCTTC
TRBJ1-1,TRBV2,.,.,CASKRMNTEAFF,TGTGCCAGCAAGAGAATGAACACTGAAGCTTTCTTT
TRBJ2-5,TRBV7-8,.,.,CASSAPRKETQYF,TGTGCCAGCAGCGCCCCGCGAAAAGAGACCCAGTACTTC
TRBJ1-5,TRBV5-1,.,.,CASSFQGDNQPQHF,TGCGCCAGCAGCTTTCAGGGAGACAATCAGCCCCAGCATTTT
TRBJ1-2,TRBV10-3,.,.,CAISESWRDYGYTF,TGTGCCATCAGTGAGTCGTGGAGGGACTATGGCTACACCTTC
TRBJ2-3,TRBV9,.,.,CASSASQGWGSSSTDTQYF,TGTGCCAGCAGCGCTAGTCAAGGTTGGGGCTCCTCTAGCACAGATACGCAGTATTTT
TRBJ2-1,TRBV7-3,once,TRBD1,CASSADRTGEQFF,TGTGCCAGCAGCGCGGACAGGACGGGGGAGCAGTTCTTC
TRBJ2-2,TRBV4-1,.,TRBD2,CASSDGGAVGELFF,TGCGCCAGCAGCGACGGGGGGGCGGTCGGGGAGCTGTTTTTT
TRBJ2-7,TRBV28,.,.,CASMSGSAYEQYF,TGTGCCAGCATGAGCGGGTCAGCCTACGAGCAGTACTTC
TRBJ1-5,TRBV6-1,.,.,CASSEYWGEDQPQHF,TGTGCCAGCAGTGAATACTGGGGCGAGGATCAGCCCCAGCATTTT
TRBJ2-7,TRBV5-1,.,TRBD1,CASSFGRQGPYEQYF,TGCGCCAGCAGCTTTGGTAGACAGGGGCCCTACGAGCAGTACTTC
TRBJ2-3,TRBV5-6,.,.,CASSLSGADTQYF,TGTGCCAGCAGCTTGTCAGGGGCAGATACGCAGTATTTT
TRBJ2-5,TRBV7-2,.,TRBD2,CASTPYGSSGGETQYF,TGTGCCAGCACCCCTTACGGCTCTAGCGGGGGAGAGACCCAGTACTTC
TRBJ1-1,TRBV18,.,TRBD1,CASSPQTGITEAFF,TGTGCCAGCTCACCGCAGACAGGGATCACTGAAGCTTTCTTT
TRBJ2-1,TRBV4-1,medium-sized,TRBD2,CASSFTGGSYNEQFF,TGCGCCAGCAGCTTCACGGGGGGCTCCTACAATGAGCAGTTCTTC